This record looks at one T cell receptor beta chain sequence and its context. Its antigen is not known. This record comes from a study of cytomegalovirus exposure and HLA in healthy donors. Across the whole study: Early on, a data release was issued that held roughly 84 million unique TCRs from HLA-typed donors.

The study's findings and limits: What a later analysis reportedly showed was that an Asian-associated ancestry cluster had fewer N-insertions than the roughly 700-donor mean.

This PCR relied on a set of 60 Vbeta primers and 13 Jbeta primers. The repertoire was sequenced with immunoSEQ multiplex PCR; TCRdb's copy has only in-frame clones and lacks some. The sample consists of about 240,000 clones, around 76% of them appearing once. The CDR3 has 15 residues. Germline assignment: CDR1 SEHNR and CDR2 FQNEAQ (reference sequence). The ends lost 1 base at V and 5 bases at J; junction bases unmatched: 7. The chain combines TRBV7-9 with TRBJ2-7; 8 nucleotides align to TRBD2. Sequenced input: PBMCs. The sequence was obtained from a middle-aged woman in good health and CMV-seropositive. CDR3 nucleotides: TGTGCCAGCAGCTTAGTCGGGAGGGCAACCCACGAGCAGTACTTC. Residues: CASSLVGRATHEQYF.